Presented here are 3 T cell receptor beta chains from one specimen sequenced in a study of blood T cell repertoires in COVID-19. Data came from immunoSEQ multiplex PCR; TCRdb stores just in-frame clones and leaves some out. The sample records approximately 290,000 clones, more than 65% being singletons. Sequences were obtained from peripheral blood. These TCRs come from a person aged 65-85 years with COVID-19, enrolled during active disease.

In DNA, the CDR3 is TGTGCCAGTAGTATTAGAGGGTTGGGCGATCAGCCCCAGCATTTT. Translated: CASSIRGLGDQPQHF. The chain is built from TRBV19 and TRBJ1-5; D is unclear. The CDR3 sequence is 15 residues long. V gave up 3 bases and J gave up 5 bases, with 14 bases separating them. Germline V lookup: CDR1 LNHDA, CDR2 SQIVND (reference sequence).

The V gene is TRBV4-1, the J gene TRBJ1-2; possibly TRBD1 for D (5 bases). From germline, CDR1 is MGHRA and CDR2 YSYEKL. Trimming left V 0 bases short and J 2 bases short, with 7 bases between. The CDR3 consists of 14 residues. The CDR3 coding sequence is TGCGCCAGCAGCCAAGATTCAGGGAACTATGGCTACACCTTC. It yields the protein CASSQDSGNYGYTF.

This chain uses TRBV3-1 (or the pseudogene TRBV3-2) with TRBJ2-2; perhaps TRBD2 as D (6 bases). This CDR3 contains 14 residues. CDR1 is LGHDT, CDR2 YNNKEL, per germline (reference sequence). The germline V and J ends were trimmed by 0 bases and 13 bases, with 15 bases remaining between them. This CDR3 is CASSQDGGNRGLFF. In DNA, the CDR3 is TGTGCCAGCAGCCAAGATGGAGGGAATCGGGGGCTGTTTTTT.